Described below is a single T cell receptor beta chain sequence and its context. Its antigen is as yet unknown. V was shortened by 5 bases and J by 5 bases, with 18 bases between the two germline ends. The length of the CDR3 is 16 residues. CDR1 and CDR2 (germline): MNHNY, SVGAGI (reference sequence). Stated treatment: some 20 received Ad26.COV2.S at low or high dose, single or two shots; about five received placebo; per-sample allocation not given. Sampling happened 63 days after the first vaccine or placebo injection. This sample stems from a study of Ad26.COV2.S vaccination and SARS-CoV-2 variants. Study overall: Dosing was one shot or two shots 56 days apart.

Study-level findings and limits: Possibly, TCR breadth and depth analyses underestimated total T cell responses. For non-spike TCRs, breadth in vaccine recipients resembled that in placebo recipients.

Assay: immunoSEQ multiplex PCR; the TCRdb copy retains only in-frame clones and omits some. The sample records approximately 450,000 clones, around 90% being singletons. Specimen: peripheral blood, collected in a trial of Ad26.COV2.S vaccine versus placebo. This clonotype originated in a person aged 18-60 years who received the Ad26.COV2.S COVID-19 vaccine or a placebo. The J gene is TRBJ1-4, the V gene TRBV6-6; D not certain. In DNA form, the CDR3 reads TGTGCCAGCAGTCAAGATCGACGCCGATTCAATGAAAAACTGTTTTTT. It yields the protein CASSQDRRRFNEKLFF.